This TCR beta chain was found in a study of blood T cells in healthy people across ages. Study context: Template switching picked up about one barcoded beta molecule for each two T cells. Study findings and constraints: Bulk PBMC profiling left naive and antigen-experienced comparisons inconclusive.

Isolation of PBMCs gave at least 6 million cells per sample. Alongside a J-beta primer mix, a sample-barcoded 5' primer served in a second PCR lasting roughly 7 to 11 cycles. TCRdb itself ran the 5' RACE reads through MiXCR, one entry per CDR3 protein. The sample includes approximately 800,000 distinct CDR3 sequences, around half seen only once; the top ten take around 40%. This clonotype has only one observation. What it recognizes is unknown. J was trimmed by 2 bases and V by 3 bases; bases with no gene match: 4. CDR3 size: 16 residues. Germline lookup yields CDR1 KGHDR and CDR2 SFDVKD. The receptor's source is a man at least 80 years old in good health. The sequencing input was blood. The chain combines TRBV24-1 with TRBJ1-5, with 9 bases aligning to TRBD1. CDR3 nucleotides: TGTGCCACCAGTGATAGGACAGGGGCTGGCAATCAGCCCCAGCATTTT. Its translation is CATSDRTGAGNQPQHF.